The entry that follows covers one TCR beta chain sequence. This clone was detected only a few times. The target of this receptor is not known. No much larger clone is present one base from it, and per-base qualities are unavailable. V gives up 1 base and J gives up 5 bases, and the segment between their germline ends measures 10 bases. The CDR3 runs 13 amino acids, cysteine and phenylalanine included. The kept DNA is CDR3 alone, 39 bases in frame from the first base. The germline V gene (reference sequence) gives CDR1 as SGHNT and CDR2 as YYREEE. Library creation used the immunoSEQ multiplex PCR assay. For the multiplex PCR, a mixture combining 60 forward primers for TCR Vbeta segments and 13 reverse primers for TCR Jbeta segments was used. The CDR3 region of rearranged TCR beta genes was amplified from genomic DNA with a multiplex PCR assay. The amplified TCR beta libraries were sequenced on the Illumina HiSeq System as 87-base-pair reads. In the original analysis: Across the 500 to 700 repertoires, a later analysis counted 75 million to 90 million unique TCR beta chains, some 11 million of which were shared by at least two donors. To remove PCR and sequencing errors, raw reads were error-corrected and collapsed into unique sequences using a nearest-neighbor algorithm that merged closely related sequences. To assign V, D and J gene segments, CDR3 sequences were aligned to IMGT reference sequences. For a sequence to be retained, a match of at least six nucleotides was required to both a V gene segment and a J gene segment. Rearrangements were classified as productive when the CDR3 lacked stop codons and remained in frame with V and J, and all other rearrangements were classified as non-productive. Following IMGT convention, CDR3 was defined as the stretch from the second conserved V-encoded cysteine up to the conserved J-encoded phenylalanine. The earlier analysis of some 580 of the donors excluded any sequence lacking an unambiguous match to a single V gene segment. In an earlier analysis of about 590 of the donors, a V segment was called functional when productive rearrangements were above 56.7%, and segregating when the standard deviation between donors exceeded 5%. A statistical classification framework was built for diagnosing cytomegalovirus status from the catalog of TCR beta chain sequences. A later analysis assigned V and J genes by comparing TCR nucleotide sequences with IMGT/GENE-DB human TR gene sequences. A later analysis assigned CDR3 sequences and most-parsimonious VDJ recombination scenarios with the TCRdist pipeline. In a later analysis, every TCR beta chain was defined by the combination of its CDR3 amino acid sequence and its V-gene family, and reads without a unique V-gene family were dropped. In a later analysis, several hundred highly shared, low-generation-probability nucleotide sequences were removed to address suspected cross-contamination and a sequencing artifact. In a later analysis, a clonal expansion index was calculated for each public chain from normalized within-repertoire ranks of inferred template counts. Generation probabilities in a later analysis came from a VDJ recombination model fitted to out-of-frame rearrangements, and those results were checked against IGoR. A later analysis scored TCR-TCR, TCR-HLA and TCR-CMV co-occurrence with hypergeometric tests, applying a repertoire-size bias correction to TCR pairs. False discovery rates were estimated in a later analysis by permuting HLA or CMV assignments 20 times. A later analysis grouped co-occurring TCRs with DBSCAN, adding TCRdist sequence similarity when clustering within HLA-allele-positive subsets. Repertoires with fewer than 30,000 or more than 120,000 public chains were left out of co-occurrence clustering, as were five repertoires with anomalous nucleotide sharing. Drawn from immuneACCESS, this table holds only the in-frame rearrangements with V and J called that TCRdb kept. Clones are partly lost; checked studies trace under half to an unresolved V gene and leave the rest unexplained. Clonal size and the V and J genes are those of that table, whereas D and trimming came from the DNA. The sample table shows 110,000 to 150,000 clones, and roughly four fifths are seen once. The top ten clones comprise about 3.2% of the sample.

This record comes from a study of cytomegalovirus exposure and HLA in healthy donors (dated by TCRdb to 2016 to 2017). Context from the whole study: According to an earlier analysis of several hundred of the donors, about 170 million T cells yielded some 110 million unique TCR beta sequences and approximately 300 Gb of sequence data. An early release that covered some 630 HLA-typed donors contained approximately 300 gigabases of sequencing data and tens of millions of unique TCR sequences. Of the 300 to 500 genotyped donors, 70% to 90% were placed in the genetic ancestry cluster associated with self-reported Caucasian donors. The aim of the study was to test whether cataloging public T cell receptors could identify signatures of past pathogen exposure. The study used immunosequencing to profile the T cell repertoires of 666 subjects and linked those repertoires to cytomegalovirus serostatus. Along with the approximately 600-subject first cohort, a separate validation cohort of 120 different subjects was used. To predict cytomegalovirus infection status, the study combined high-throughput TCR immunosequencing, statistical association of individual TCRs with disease status, and machine learning. A later analysis re-examined previously published TCR beta repertoires from about 670 donors and added high-resolution HLA genotyping to investigate patterns of TCR occurrence. Rather than drawing on any new phenotypic data, the later analysis identified candidate immune exposures from TCR beta sequences and the way those sequences occurred across donors. In an earlier analysis of 587 of the donors, high-throughput TCR beta sequencing was used to judge whether each TCR beta V gene segment behaved as functional or pseudogenic. Donor age, sex, ethnicity and CMV serostatus were compiled alongside the repertoire data. A later genetic analysis used genome-wide SNP genotypes for about 65% of the 666 donors, treating that subset as a discovery cohort. All discovery cohort repertoires had been generated using a single sequencing platform. Both class I and class II loci were covered by HLA typing, at four-digit resolution. Typing coverage differed by locus: A, B, C, DRB1 and DQB1 were typed in about 629-630 donors, DQA1 in approximately 520, DPA1 in approximately 610, and DPB1 in 472. Because of strong linkage in the cohort, roughly five DR-DQ haplotypes were treated as single units for association and clustering. Among almost 400 genotyped donors of the cohort, an average of about 240,000 unique TCR beta nucleotide sequences were sequenced per donor, roughly a sixth of them non-productive.

The cohort was made up of around 720 healthy bone marrow donors. At the time of sampling, every cohort member was nominally healthy, though immune exposures that went unrecorded were likely present. The donor was CMV seropositive and belonged to the group of 250 to 300 seropositive cohort members. Every donor gave a peripheral blood sample, and the peripheral blood mononuclear cells from that sample were used for TCR beta sequencing. The Qiagen DNeasy Blood Extraction Kit was used to extract genomic DNA from the blood cell samples. Overall results and qualifications from the work: Compared with equally common non-associated chains, HLA-associated TCR beta chains in a later analysis were more clonally expanded and had lower generation probabilities. HLA typing was unavailable for some donors at each locus, so association tests used only the typed subset. A later analysis found that TCR association rates varied across HLA loci, with DRB1 alleles showing the most associated TCRs and HLA-C alleles the fewest. Only TCR beta chains were sequenced in this cohort, and the absence of alpha or paired-chain data limited detectable features. Cytomegalovirus status was reported to be diagnosed by the classifier with high specificity and sensitivity in both the original and validation cohorts. The study gave a list of over 150 TCR beta chains associated with cytomegalovirus. An association between a missense DCLRE1C variant and V-gene and J-gene trimming of TCR beta chains was found in a later genetic analysis and replicated in an independent cohort. Some IMGT-functional V segments, including TRBV6-2 and TRBV6-3, could not be distinguished by the 87-base-pair reads and were therefore excluded. Correlated functional status among segregating V segments might be attributable to linkage disequilibrium, but an unknown experimental factor could not be ruled out. Most TCR sequences were observed very rarely across donors, whereas some public TCRs were present in many individuals. An earlier analysis of approximately 570 of the donors showed that most TCR beta V segments appeared in productive rearrangements either about 87% or about 30% of the time, which broadly matched IMGT annotations. The presence/absence analyses assumed that sequencing depth was roughly uniform across donors, and that assumption may not be true. A cluster of highly shared sequence variants was judged likely to be a technical artifact of the sequencing pipeline. Assigning TCR associations to individual alleles was difficult when HLA alleles, especially DR and DQ, strongly co-occurred. A further reported finding was that TCR beta sequences accurately predicted the HLA-A and HLA-B alleles for most subjects in the first cohort. Compared with the roughly 720-donor mean, donors in an Asian-associated ancestry cluster had fewer N-insertions in productive TCRs, according to a later genetic analysis. In a later analysis, most CMV-associated TCR beta chains were found to appear HLA-restricted, with HLA associations seemingly driven largely by CMV exposure. According to a later analysis, parvovirus B19, influenza, CMV and Epstein-Barr virus appeared linked to several top co-occurrence clusters. The earlier analysis of fewer than 750 of the donors excluded about 16 rarely observed V segments, including chromosome 9 orphons, because counts were too low. In a later analysis, some 18,000 TCR beta sequences were associated with specific HLA alleles at a false discovery rate of 0.05. In vitro tests confirmed that a few of the cytomegalovirus-associated TCR beta chains recognize cytomegalovirus antigens. The only immune exposure information available for the cohort was CMV serostatus. The authors suggested that the approach could potentially be extended to other disease states and immunological phenotypes.

The clonotype originates from a man aged 18 to 30 in good health and CMV-seropositive. The sequencing input was PBMCs. In this chain, TRBV5-4 is recombined with TRBJ2-7; TRBD1 might be the D gene, on 6 matching bases. The CDR3 protein is CASSLKGVNEQYF. The nucleotide sequence reads as follows: TGTGCCAGCAGCTTGAAGGGGGTCAACGAGCAGTACTTC.